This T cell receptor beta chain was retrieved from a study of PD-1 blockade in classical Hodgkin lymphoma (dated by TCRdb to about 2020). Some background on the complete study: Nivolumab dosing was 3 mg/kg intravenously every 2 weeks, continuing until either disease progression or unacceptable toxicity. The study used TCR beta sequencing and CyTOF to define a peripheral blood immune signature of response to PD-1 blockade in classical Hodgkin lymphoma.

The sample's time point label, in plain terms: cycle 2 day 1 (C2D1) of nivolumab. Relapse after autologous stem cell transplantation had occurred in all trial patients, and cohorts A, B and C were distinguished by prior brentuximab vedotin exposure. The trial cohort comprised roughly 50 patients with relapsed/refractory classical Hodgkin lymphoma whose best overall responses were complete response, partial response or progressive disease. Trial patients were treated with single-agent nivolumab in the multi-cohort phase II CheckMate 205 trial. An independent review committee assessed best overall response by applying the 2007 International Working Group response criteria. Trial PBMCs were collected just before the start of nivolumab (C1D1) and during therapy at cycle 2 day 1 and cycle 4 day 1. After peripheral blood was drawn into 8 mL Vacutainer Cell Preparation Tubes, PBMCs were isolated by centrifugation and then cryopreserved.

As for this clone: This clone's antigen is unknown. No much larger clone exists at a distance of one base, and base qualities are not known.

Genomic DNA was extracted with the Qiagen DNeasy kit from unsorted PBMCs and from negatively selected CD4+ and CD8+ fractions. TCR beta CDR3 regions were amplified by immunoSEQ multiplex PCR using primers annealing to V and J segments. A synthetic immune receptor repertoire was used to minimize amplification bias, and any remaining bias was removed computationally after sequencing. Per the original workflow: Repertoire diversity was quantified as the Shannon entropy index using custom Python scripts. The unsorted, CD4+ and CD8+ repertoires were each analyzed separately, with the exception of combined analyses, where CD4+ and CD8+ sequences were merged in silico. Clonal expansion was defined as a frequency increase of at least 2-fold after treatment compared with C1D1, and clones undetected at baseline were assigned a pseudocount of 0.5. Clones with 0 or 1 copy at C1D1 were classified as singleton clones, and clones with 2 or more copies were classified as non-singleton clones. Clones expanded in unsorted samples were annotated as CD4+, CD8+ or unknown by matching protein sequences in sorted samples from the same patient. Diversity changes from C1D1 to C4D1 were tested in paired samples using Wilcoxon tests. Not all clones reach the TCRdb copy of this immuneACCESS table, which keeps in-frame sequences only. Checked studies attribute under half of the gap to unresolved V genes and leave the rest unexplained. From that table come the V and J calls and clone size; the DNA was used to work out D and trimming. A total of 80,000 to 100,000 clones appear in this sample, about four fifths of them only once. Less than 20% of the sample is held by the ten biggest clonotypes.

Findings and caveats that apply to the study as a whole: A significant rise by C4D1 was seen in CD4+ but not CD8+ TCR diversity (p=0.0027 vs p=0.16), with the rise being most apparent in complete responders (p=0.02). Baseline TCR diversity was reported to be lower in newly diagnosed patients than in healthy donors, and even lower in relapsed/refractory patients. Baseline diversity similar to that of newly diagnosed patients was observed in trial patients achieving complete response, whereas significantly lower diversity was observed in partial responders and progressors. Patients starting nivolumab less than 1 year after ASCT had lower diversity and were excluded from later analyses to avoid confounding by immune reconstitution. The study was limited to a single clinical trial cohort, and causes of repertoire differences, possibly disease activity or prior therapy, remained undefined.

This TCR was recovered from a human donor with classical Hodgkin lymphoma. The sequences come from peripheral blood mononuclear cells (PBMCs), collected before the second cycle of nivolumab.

The DNA reads as follows: TGCGCCAGCAGCCAAGAAGCGGGAGTGGCAGATACGCAGTATTTT. Translated, this gives CASSQEAGVADTQYF. This chain is built from TRBV4-1 and TRBJ2-3; the junction holds 8 bases that match TRBD2. V ends up 0 bases short and J 4 bases short, with an unmatched junction base count of 3. Reading from cysteine to phenylalanine, the CDR3 counts 15 amino acids. The entry retains the CDR3 DNA only, 45 bases that are in frame from base 1. Sequences MGHRA (CDR1) and YSYEKL (CDR2) are obtained from the germline V gene.